This entry lists 6 T cell receptor beta chains sequenced from one sample in a study of Graves' ophthalmopathy and Graves' hyperthyroidism. The sequenced template was RNA, covering the TCR beta CDR3 region. The workflow started with a first-round RT-PCR run with HTBI primers and then moved on to a second-round multiplex PCR. TCRdb reprocessed the multiplex PCR reads with MiXCR, giving one entry per CDR3 protein. The sample has about 740,000 distinct CDR3 sequences; around 40% are singletons. Sequences were obtained from peripheral blood. Receptor source: an adult man with Graves' ophthalmopathy.

V and J are TRBV20-1 and TRBJ1-2; D perhaps matches TRBD1 (5 bases). Germline CDR1 and CDR2: DFQATT and SNEGSKA (reference sequence). Between the trimmed V and J ends, which lost 1 base and 2 bases, there was a span of 23 bases. This CDR3 is built from 18 residues. The DNA of the CDR3 is TGCAGTGCTAGAGGGGGAGGGGTTTCGTCTCTTGAAAACTATGGCTACACCTTC. It translates to CSARGGGVSSLENYGYTF.

The chain recombines TRBV29-1 with TRBJ2-1; 13 bases agree with TRBD2. The CDR3 is 14 amino acids. The V gene end was trimmed by 6 bases and the J gene end by 9 bases; junction bases not matched to a gene: 8. Germline lookup yields CDR1 SQVTM and CDR2 ANQGSEA. The CDR3 loop reads CSVLGLAGAAEQFF. The CDR3 bases are TGCAGCGTCCTCGGACTAGCGGGAGCGGCTGAGCAGTTCTTC.

In its sample, this clonotype was seen many times. V is TRBV10-3 and J is TRBJ1-6; 9 bases match TRBD1. The CDR3 has 14 amino acids. Germline values: CDR1 ENHRY, CDR2 SYGVKD. The V and J ends lost 11 bases and 9 bases, in that order; junction bases with no gene match: 11. CDR3 residues: CAGRGDRESSPLHF. The CDR3 DNA sequence: TGTGCCGGTCGGGGGGACAGGGAATCTTCACCCCTCCACTTT.

This clonotype was detected only a few times. Here the CDR3 DNA reads TGTGCCAGCAGCCCGGCATTGTCGGTCTACGAGCAGTACTTC. It encodes CASSPALSVYEQYF. V is TRBV7-9 and J is TRBJ2-7; D is unresolved. CDR3 length: 14 residues. CDR1 SEHNR and CDR2 FQNEAQ come from the germline V gene (reference sequence). Trimming cost V 5 bases and J 3 bases, with 14 bases left between them.

This clonotype was seen at least ten times. This rearrangement joins TRBV24-1 to TRBJ1-5; D unclear. Trimming took 3 bases from V and 2 from J, leaving 13 bases between them. In germline, CDR1 is KGHDR, CDR2 SFDVKD. The CDR3 sequence is 16 residues long. Written as DNA, the CDR3 is TGTGCCACCAGTGATCCACGGGAGGGAGGCAATCAGCCCCAGCATTTT. Its translation is CATSDPREGGNQPQHF.

The chain carries TRBV29-1 and TRBJ1-6; TRBD1 might be the D (6 bases). V lost 5 bases to trimming and J lost 6 bases, with 14 bases between them. Germline assignment: CDR1 SQVTM and CDR2 ANQGSEA. The length of the CDR3 is 14 residues. Here the CDR3 reads CSVSLGQINSPLHF. In DNA form, the CDR3 reads TGCAGCGTTAGCCTCGGACAGATTAATTCACCCCTCCACTTT.